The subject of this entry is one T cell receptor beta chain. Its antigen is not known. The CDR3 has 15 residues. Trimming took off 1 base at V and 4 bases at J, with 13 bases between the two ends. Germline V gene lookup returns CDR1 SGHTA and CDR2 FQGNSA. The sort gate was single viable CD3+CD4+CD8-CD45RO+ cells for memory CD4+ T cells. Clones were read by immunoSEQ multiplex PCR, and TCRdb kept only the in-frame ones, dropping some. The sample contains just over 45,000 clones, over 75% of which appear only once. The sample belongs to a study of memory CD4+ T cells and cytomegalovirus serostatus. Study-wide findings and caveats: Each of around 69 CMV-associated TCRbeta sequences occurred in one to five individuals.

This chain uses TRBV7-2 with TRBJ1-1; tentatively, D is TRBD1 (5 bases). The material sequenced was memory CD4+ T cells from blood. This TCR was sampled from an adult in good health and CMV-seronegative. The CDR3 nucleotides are TGTGCCAGCAGCTTAGTGTCTGGCAGGGCCACTGAAGCTTTCTTT. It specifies CASSLVSGRATEAFF. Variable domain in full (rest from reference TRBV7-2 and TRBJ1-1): GAGVSQSPSNKVTEKGKDVELRCDPISGHTALYWYRQSLGQGLEFLIYFQGNSAPDKSGLPSDRFSAERTGGSVSTLTIQRTQQEDSAVYLCASSLVSGRATEAFFGQGTRLTVV.